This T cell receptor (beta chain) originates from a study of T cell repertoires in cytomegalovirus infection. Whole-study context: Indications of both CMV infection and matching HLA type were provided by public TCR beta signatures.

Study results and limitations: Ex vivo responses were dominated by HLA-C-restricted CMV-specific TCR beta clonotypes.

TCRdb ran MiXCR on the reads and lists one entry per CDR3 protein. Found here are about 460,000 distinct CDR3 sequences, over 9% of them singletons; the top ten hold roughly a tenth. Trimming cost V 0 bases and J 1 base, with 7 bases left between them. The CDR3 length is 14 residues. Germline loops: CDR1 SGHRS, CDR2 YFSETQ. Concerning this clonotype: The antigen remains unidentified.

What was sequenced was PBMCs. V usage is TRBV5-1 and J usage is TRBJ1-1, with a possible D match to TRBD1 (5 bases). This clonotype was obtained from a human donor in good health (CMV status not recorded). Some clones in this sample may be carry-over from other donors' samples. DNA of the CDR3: TGCGCCAGCAGCTTGGCCAGGGCGAACACTGAAGCTTTCTTT. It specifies CASSLARANTEAFF.